This T cell receptor (beta chain) comes out of a study of memory CD4+ T cells and cytomegalovirus serostatus. Study outcomes and limitations: Repertoires predicted CMV serostatus with median bootstrapped AUC of approximately 0.94. About 40% of the roughly 160 known CMV-associated TCRbeta sequences appeared in CD4+ memory.

Germline assignment: CDR1 SGHTA and CDR2 FQGNSA. The CDR3 covers 15 residues. V was clipped by 1 base and J by 4 bases, with 11 bases between them. As for this clone: Its antigen is currently unknown.

Single viable CD3+CD4+CD8-CD45RO+ cells were sorted as the memory CD4+ T cells. TCRdb's copy holds only in-frame clones and misses some; the assay was immunoSEQ multiplex PCR. Here the sample spans around 62,000 clones, about 78% being singletons. Sequenced input: memory CD4+ T cells from blood. The sequence came from an adult in good health and CMV-seropositive. This chain connects TRBV7-2 to TRBJ1-5; maybe TRBD1 (5 bases). The CDR3 reads CASSLGQGENQPQHF. In nucleotides, the CDR3 is TGTGCCAGCAGCTTAGGGCAAGGGGAGAATCAGCCCCAGCATTTT. The complete variable domain, with remaining parts taken from reference TRBV7-2 and TRBJ1-5, reads GAGVSQSPSNKVTEKGKDVELRCDPISGHTALYWYRQSLGQGLEFLIYFQGNSAPDKSGLPSDRFSAERTGGSVSTLTIQRTQQEDSAVYLCASSLGQGENQPQHFGDGTRLSIL.